Each of the 20 T cell receptor beta chains below was sequenced from the same sample in a study of cytomegalovirus exposure and HLA in healthy donors. The PCR made use of 60 Vbeta and 13 Jbeta primers. The assay was immunoSEQ multiplex PCR, and TCRdb's table has in-frame clones only and misses some. The sample has approximately 130,000 clones; over 70% are singletons. Specimen: PBMCs. These receptors were collected from a woman in her 40s in good health and CMV-seropositive.

The J gene is TRBJ2-7, the V gene TRBV2, with D possibly matching TRBD2 (7 bases). The V end was cut by 8 bases, the J end by 4 bases, with 12 bases between. The germline V gene has CDR1 SNHLY and CDR2 FYNNEI. CDR3 length: 12 amino acids. For the CDR3, the DNA is TGTGCCAGCTTGGGGGGGCGTTACGAGCAGTACTTC. Encoded protein: CASLGGRYEQYF.

This chain joins TRBV6-5 and TRBJ2-7; TRBD1 matches 8 bases. Trimming removed 0 bases from V and 3 bases from J; junction bases left unmatched: 4. This CDR3 contains 15 residues. From germline, CDR1 is MNHEY and CDR2 SVGAGI. The CDR3 nucleotides are TGTGCCAGCAGTTACTCGGACAGGGTCGGCTACGAGCAGTACTTC. It translates to CASSYSDRVGYEQYF.

This chain connects TRBV28 to TRBJ2-1; 7 bases are shared with TRBD2. The V gene end was trimmed by 3 bases and the J gene end by 7 bases; junction bases not matched to a gene: 3. CDR3 size: 13 residues. CDR1 is MDHEN, CDR2 SYDVKM, per germline. Here the CDR3 DNA reads TGTGCCAGCAGTTTGGGAGGGTGGAATGAGCAGTTCTTC. As protein: CASSLGGWNEQFF.

Only a few counts were recorded for this clone. This chain uses TRBV2 with TRBJ1-1; D remains unclear. There are 13 residues in the CDR3. Trimming stripped 5 bases from V and 2 bases from J, with 9 bases between. The germline V gene encodes CDR1 SNHLY and CDR2 FYNNEI. CDR3 nucleotides: TGTGCCAGCAGTCAAGGAGTTAACACTGAAGCTTTCTTT. This translates into CASSQGVNTEAFF.

This clone was recorded a few times. J is TRBJ2-7 and V is TRBV29-1; TRBD2 matches at 9 bases. Looked up from germline, CDR1 is SQVTM and CDR2 is ANQGSEA. V lost 2 bases and J lost 5; bases outside the gene matches: 7. The CDR3 length is 14 residues. The CDR3 region is CSVEPREGHHEQYF. The DNA for the CDR3 is TGCAGCGTTGAACCGCGGGAGGGCCACCACGAGCAGTACTTC.

This clone was counted a few times. This rearrangement joins TRBV4-2 to TRBJ2-2; unclear D gene. The CDR3 is made up of 14 amino acids. CDR1 and CDR2 from the germline V gene are LGHNA and YNFKEQ. The V and J ends lost 0 bases and 7 bases respectively, with 9 bases between them. CDR3 in DNA: TGTGCCAGCAGCCAAGAACAGTACAACGGGGAGCTGTTTTTT. Translation: CASSQEQYNGELFF.

This rearrangement joins TRBV28 to TRBJ2-1, with 8 bases that match TRBD2. The germline CDR1 and CDR2 sequences are MDHEN and SYDVKM. J lost 6 bases, V lost 2 bases, and 6 bases had no gene match. The CDR3 consists of 15 residues. The CDR3 bases are TGTGCCAGCAGTTTAACGGGGGGGGGTTTCAATGAGCAGTTCTTC. Its protein is CASSLTGGGFNEQFF.

This clone was picked up a small number of times. The chain couples TRBV7-2 to TRBJ2-5; D is possibly TRBD2 (7 bases). Germline values: CDR1 SGHTA, CDR2 FQGNSA. V lost 5 bases and J 5 bases, leaving 21 bases between the germline ends. The CDR3 is 16 residues long. DNA for the CDR3: TGTGCCAGCAGCCCCAACGTCGGGGGGCGGAGGGAGACCCAGTACTTC. Amino acid sequence: CASSPNVGGRRETQYF.

This chain links TRBV2 with TRBJ2-4, with D possibly being TRBD1 (6 bases). Germline CDR1 is SNHLY and CDR2 is FYNNEI. V gave up 6 bases and J gave up 5 bases, with 17 bases separating them. CDR3 size: 15 residues. Written as DNA, the CDR3 is TGTGCCAGCAGCCCGCGGACAGCCACTGAAAACATTCAGTACTTC. It translates to CASSPRTATENIQYF. The full variable domain, with the rest looked up from reference TRBV2 and TRBJ2-4, is EPEVTQTPSHQVTQMGQEVILRCVPISNHLYFYWYRQILGQKVEFLVSFYNNEISEKSEIFDDQFSVERPDGSNFTLKIRSTKLEDSAMYFCASSPRTATENIQYFGAGTRLSVL.

The chain combines TRBV4-3 with TRBJ1-2; D perhaps matches TRBD1 (6 bases). There are 16 residues in the CDR3. Per the germline V gene, CDR1 is LGHNA and CDR2 is YSLEER. V was cut by 3 bases and J by 11 bases, with 25 bases left in between. CDR3 bases: TGCGCCAGCAGCCATGATATAACGGGACACAGAGCCGTGTACACCTTC. This translates into CASSHDITGHRAVYTF.

The CDR3 bases are TGCGCCAGCAGCCCGACAAGGGGCGGGGGGGCCTCAGATACGCAGTATTTT. It yields the protein CASSPTRGGGASDTQYF. This chain connects TRBV4-3 to TRBJ2-3, with 9 bases fitting TRBD2. J gave up 4 bases and V 4 bases, and 12 bases lay outside the gene matches. The CDR3 has 17 residues. Germline CDR1 LGHNA, CDR2 YSLEER.

V usage is TRBV19 and J usage is TRBJ2-1; 7 bases are a match to TRBD2. Unmatched junction bases numbered 1, after V lost 4 bases and J lost 7 bases. The CDR3 is 12 amino acids. Germline lookup yields CDR1 LNHDA and CDR2 SQIVND (reference sequence). The DNA of the CDR3 is TGTGCCAGTAGTACCGGGGGGAATGAGCAGTTCTTC. It is translated as CASSTGGNEQFF.

Only a few counts were recorded for this clone. The V call is TRBV6-5, the J call TRBJ1-5; no reliable D call. The CDR3 loop spans 15 amino acids. Trimming left V 2 bases short and J 0 bases short, with 8 bases between. Germline CDR1 MNHEY, CDR2 SVGAGI. CDR3 sequence reads: CASSYGRDSNQPQHF. The CDR3 region has the DNA TGTGCCAGCAGTTACGGGAGGGATAGCAATCAGCCCCAGCATTTT.

This chain connects TRBV4-1 to TRBJ2-5; 7 positions match TRBD1. CDR1 MGHRA and CDR2 YSYEKL come from the germline V gene. The CDR3 is 14 amino acids. V trimming: 1 base; J trimming: 3 bases; junction bases outside the gene matches: 2. CDR3 loop: CASSQGGTEETQYF. CDR3 DNA sequence: TGCGCCAGCAGCCAAGGGGGGACAGAAGAGACCCAGTACTTC.

The chain recombines TRBV19 with TRBJ1-1; no firm D call. Per the germline V gene, CDR1 is LNHDA and CDR2 is SQIVND (reference sequence). This CDR3 region has 14 residues. V lost 6 bases and J 5 bases, leaving 16 bases between the germline ends. The CDR3 reads CASRGSDLGTEAFF. Written as DNA, the CDR3 is TGTGCCAGTAGAGGGAGTGACCTAGGGACTGAAGCTTTCTTT.

The V call is TRBV30, the J call TRBJ2-3, with TRBD1 matching over 8 bases. Trimming removed 7 bases from V and 3 bases from J; junction bases left unmatched: 12. The germline V gene encodes CDR1 GTSNPN and CDR2 SVGIG (reference sequence). The CDR3 has 15 amino acids. This CDR3 reads CALADRGWRTDTQYF. DNA for the CDR3: TGTGCCTTGGCAGACAGGGGATGGAGGACAGATACGCAGTATTTT.

The chain employs TRBV5-1 and TRBJ2-7; D is possibly TRBD1 (6 bases). Per the germline V gene, CDR1 is SGHRS and CDR2 is YFSETQ. The CDR3 totals 12 residues. Trimming stripped 5 bases from V and 0 bases from J, with 6 bases between. In nucleotides, the CDR3 is TGCGCCAGCAGGGACAGCTCCTACGAGCAGTACTTC. It is translated as CASRDSSYEQYF.

The rearrangement uses TRBV6-5 and TRBJ2-7; a possible D gene is TRBD2 (6 bases). The germline CDR1 and CDR2 sequences are MNHEY and SVGAGI. The CDR3 totals 16 residues. V lost 2 bases and J lost 2, with 16 bases in between. As DNA, the CDR3 is TGTGCCAGCAGTTACCCGTCGGGTAGCGGAACCTACGAGCAGTACTTC. The encoded protein is CASSYPSGSGTYEQYF.

V gene TRBV7-3 combines with J gene TRBJ2-7; 7 bases align to TRBD1. CDR3 length equals 13 residues. Germline V CDR1 and CDR2: SGHTA, FQGTGA. The V and J ends lost 8 bases and 4 bases, in that order; junction bases with no gene match: 8. CDR3 amino acids: CASGPGQSYEQYF. The CDR3 DNA reads TGTGCCAGCGGCCCGGGACAGTCTTACGAGCAGTACTTC.

This chain uses TRBV29-1 with TRBJ2-1, with a possible D match to TRBD1 (8 bases). The V gene lost 7 bases and the J gene lost 5 bases, with 18 bases spanning the gap. This CDR3 has 14 residues. Germline CDR1 reads SQVTM; CDR2 reads ANQGSEA. The CDR3 DNA reads as TGCAGCGAAATTACAGGGGGGAGGGACAATGAGCAGTTCTTC. Protein sequence: CSEITGGRDNEQFF.